This TCR beta chain is drawn from a study of blood T cell repertoires in COVID-19. Study context: Material from acute and convalescent COVID-19 was sourced from the United States, Italy and Spain. In each case, the material was cDNA or gDNA derived from T cells, B-cell-depleted T cells, or PBMCs.

The data were produced by immunoSEQ multiplex PCR, yet TCRdb's version contains in-frame clones alone and is incomplete. The table shows 100,000 to 150,000 clones, with 81% occurring only once. Seattle patients were enrolled while actively infected and followed longitudinally. Germline V lookup: CDR1 MNHEY, CDR2 SVGAGI. This CDR3 region has 13 residues. Trimming took 11 bases from V and 8 from J, leaving 18 bases between them. This clonotype was sampled from a man aged 25 to 45 with COVID-19, enrolled during active disease. This chain uses TRBV6-5 with TRBJ1-4; no reliable D call. Sequencing was performed on peripheral blood. CDR3: CASTGMVGEKLFF. DNA of the CDR3: TGTGCCTCTACCGGGATGGTCGGCGAAAAACTGTTTTTT.